Sequencing of this T cell receptor beta chain was carried out in a study of blood T cells in healthy people across ages. Whole-study findings and limits: Across samples, TCR beta diversity tracked strongly with naive T cell percentage.

The use of a sample-barcoded 5' primer and a J-beta primer mix characterized a second PCR of roughly 7 to 12 cycles. Each cDNA molecule received a tag from a template-switch adaptor that had 12 random nucleotides. TCRdb processed the 5' RACE reads anew with MiXCR; each CDR3 protein has one entry. Of 1.5 million to 2 million distinct CDR3 sequences in the sample, more than 35% were seen once. The CDR3 is 11 amino acids. V dropped 4 bases and J dropped 10 bases, with 7 bases sitting between them. Germline CDR1 reads SGHTA; CDR2 reads FQGNSA. A word on this clonotype: Antigen specificity is unknown.

The specimen was blood. V and J are TRBV7-2 and TRBJ1-4; D not resolved. The source of this sequence is a human donor in good health. The CDR3 DNA reads as TGTGCCAGCAGCTCCTCCGCAAAACTGTTTTTT. Translation: CASSSSAKLFF.